Described below is a single T cell receptor (beta chain) sequence and its context. The antigen remains unidentified. Germline is not matched at one junction end, which may reflect a read error. Method: immunoSEQ multiplex PCR; TCRdb's copy keeps in-frame clones and lacks some. The sample lists more than 65,000 clones; approximately 90% were seen once. This record belongs to a study of graft-versus-host responses after intestinal transplantation. As for the study in general: The whole recipient group had anti-thymocyte globulin induction followed by tacrolimus and steroids for two to four years. Study-wide findings and caveats: HvG clone declines early post-transplant were associated with peak circulating GvH levels. Present in recipient marrow, GvH clones included some that appeared first in ileum or blood. The study found high graft-versus-host to host-versus-graft clonal ratios in allografts of patients with graft-donor T cell macrochimerism.

This CDR3 has 16 amino acids. Germline-derived CDR1 and CDR2 are SSHAT and FNYEAQ (reference sequence). Sample: unstimulated CD8+ T cells sorted from spleen or lymph node cells, taken before transplant. The V call is TRBV7-7, the J call TRBJ2-1, with TRBD2 identical over 13 bases. The sequence derives from a human donor who was the organ donor for an intestinal transplant. The chain's CDR3 is CASSATLAGGPNEQFF. DNA of the CDR3: TGTGCTAGCAGCGCGACACTAGCGGGAGGGCCCAATGAGCAGTTCTTC.